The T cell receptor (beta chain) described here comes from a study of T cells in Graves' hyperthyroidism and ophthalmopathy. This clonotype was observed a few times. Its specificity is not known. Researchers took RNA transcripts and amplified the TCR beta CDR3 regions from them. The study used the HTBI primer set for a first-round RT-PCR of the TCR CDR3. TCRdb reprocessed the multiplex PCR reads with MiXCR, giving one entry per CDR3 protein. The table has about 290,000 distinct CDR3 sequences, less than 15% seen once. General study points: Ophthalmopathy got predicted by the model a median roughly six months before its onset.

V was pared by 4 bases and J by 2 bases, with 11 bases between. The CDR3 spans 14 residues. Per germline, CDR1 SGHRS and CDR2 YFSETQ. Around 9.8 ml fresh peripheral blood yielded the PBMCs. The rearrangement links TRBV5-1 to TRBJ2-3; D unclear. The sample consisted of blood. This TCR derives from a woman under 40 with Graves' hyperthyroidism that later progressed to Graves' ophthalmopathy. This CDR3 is CASSPRSDTDTQYF. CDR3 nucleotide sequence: TGCGCCAGCAGCCCCCGGTCGGACACAGATACGCAGTATTTT.